This is a list of T cell receptor beta chains from one sample in a study of T cells of healthy individuals. TCRdb re-derived calls from the 5' RACE reads in MiXCR, one entry per CDR3 protein. Of about 82,000 distinct CDR3 sequences listed, roughly 5% are singletons. Every receptor here comes from a female donor in good health. The CDR3 runs from the conserved cysteine through the conserved F or W.

v_gene	j_gene	CDR3aa
TRBV20-1	TRBJ2-7	CSANIRELGYEQYF
TRBV28	TRBJ1-5	CASSPDRAGNQPQHF
TRBV20-1	TRBJ2-3	CSAPDRPRTDTQYF
TRBV27	TRBJ2-7	CASRNNGPYEQYF
TRBV4-2	TRBJ1-5	CASSQEKGYQPQHF
TRBV6-6	TRBJ1-6	CASSYGTGHSPLHF
TRBV4-1	TRBJ1-4	CASSRQVNNEKLFF
TRBV6-2/TRBV6-3	TRBJ1-2	CASSSAGTGYGYTF
TRBV18	TRBJ2-1	CASSQLGTASSYNEQFF
TRBV30	TRBJ1-5	CAWSTGGNQPQHF
TRBV6-6	TRBJ1-2	CASTRGRTGERGPYGYTF
TRBV30	TRBJ1-1	CAWSVRGRANTEAFF
TRBV12-3/TRBV12-4	TRBJ2-6	CASSWESSGANVLTF
TRBV7-2	TRBJ2-1	CASSFGGILNNEQFF
TRBV7-3	TRBJ1-6	CASSFSNASDRNNSPLHF
TRBV18	TRBJ2-1	CASSPSENNEQFF
TRBV30	TRBJ1-1	CAWSVAITGTEAFF
TRBV7-6	TRBJ2-2	CASSPRTGSNTGELFF
TRBV5-4	TRBJ1-1	CATGTVENTEAFF
TRBV20-1	TRBJ2-1	CSAQTALSSYNEQFF
TRBV30	TRBJ1-1	CAWSVQGKTEAFF
TRBV13	TRBJ2-1	CASSRGSGNEQFF
TRBV6-1	TRBJ2-1	CASVDSGTRDEQFF
TRBV7-9	TRBJ2-2	CASSFRGGTGELFF
TRBV7-2	TRBJ2-1	CASSLELAGRNEQFF
TRBV4-2	TRBJ2-3	CASSQVSPSAGDTQYF
TRBV27	TRBJ1-2	CASSFGQGNGYTF
TRBV5-5	TRBJ2-7	CASSWRTAFEQYF
TRBV19	TRBJ2-1	CASALAGLRNEQFF
TRBV27	TRBJ2-7	CASSLRGYYEQYF
TRBV6-5	TRBJ1-1	CASSYEGSINTEAFF
TRBV6-2/TRBV6-3	TRBJ2-1	CASRARLAVDRLSYNEQFF
TRBV18	TRBJ1-4	CASSPRAPEKLFF
TRBV6-1	TRBJ2-2	CAEWAGGSGTGELFF
TRBV7-2	TRBJ2-7	CASSFSRDTYEQYF
TRBV27	TRBJ2-7	CASSSPGTGEGLYEQYF
TRBV20-1	TRBJ1-4	CSASKDHVSGEKLFF
TRBV6-5	TRBJ2-4	CASSFTFGAKNIQYF
TRBV7-2	TRBJ2-7	CASSTPSSYEQYF
TRBV28	TRBJ2-1	CASSLQLSEQFF
TRBV6-5	TRBJ1-2	CASSYGQGYYGYTF
TRBV6-6	TRBJ1-5	CASSYSGVSGQPQHF
TRBV6-2/TRBV6-3	TRBJ2-2	CASSLPPTGEAPKLNTGELFF
TRBV4-3	TRBJ2-5	CASSQGTGGGETQYF
TRBV19	TRBJ2-1	CASSISVGSYNEQFF
TRBV5-1	TRBJ1-1	CASSLLGSNTEAFF
TRBV7-9	TRBJ2-7	CASSSPTGMHEQYF
TRBV20-1	TRBJ1-5	CSASIEAINQPQHF
TRBV29-1	TRBJ2-3	CSVDRQGGDTQYF
TRBV28	TRBJ2-1	CASNSGSFLNEQFF
TRBV6-1	TRBJ2-1	CASRLAGVGEQFF
TRBV3-1	TRBJ1-1	CASSPVTGQPNTEAFF